The 18 T cell receptor beta chains in this list originate from one sample, sequenced in a study of T cell clonality in common variable immunodeficiency. Produced via immunoSEQ multiplex PCR; TCRdb's table is partial and in-frame only. Reported are 45,000 to 55,000 clones, none seen only once; the ten largest carry roughly 5.3%. What was sequenced was peripheral blood mononuclear cells. These receptor sequences come from a person between 18 and 75 years old in good health.

This clone was seen many times. The CDR3 end lies 3 residues beyond the end of the read and is filled in from the germline J gene. The chain recombines TRBV4-2 with TRBJ2-1; D gene ambiguous. The V end lost 0 bases, the J end lost 1 base, and 7 bases lay between the germline ends. CDR1 LGHNA and CDR2 YNFKEQ come from the germline V gene. The length of the CDR3 is 15 residues. Incomplete CDR3 DNA: TGTGCCAGCAGCCAAGATCTCCTGTCCTACAATGAG. It translates to CASSQDLLSYNE. The entire CDR3 reads CASSQDLLSYNEQFF.

This clone occurred many times. The read ends 3 residues early relative to the CDR3; the germline J gene fills the gap. This chain uses TRBV7-2 with TRBJ2-4, with 9 nucleotides matching TRBD1. V dropped 7 bases and J dropped 8; count of bases not matched to a gene: 3. CDR1 and CDR2 (germline): SGHTA, FQGNSA. This CDR3 contains 12 residues. Partial CDR3 DNA: TGTGCCAGCAACAGACAGGGGGACATT. It yields the protein CASNRQGDI. The complete CDR3 reads CASNRQGDIQYF.

This clone appeared many times. The DNA ends 3 residues before the CDR3 does, and the rest of the CDR3 is filled in from the germline J gene. This chain joins TRBV6-2 or TRBV6-3 and TRBJ1-2; TRBD1 matches 9 bases. The CDR3 runs 15 residues. Germline V gives CDR1 MNHEY, CDR2 SVGEGT. The CDR3 loop is CASSFGDRAARGYTF. The part of the CDR3 DNA that was read is TGTGCCAGCAGTTTCGGGGACAGGGCCGCCCGGGGC.

This clone was seen many times. The read stops 3 residues short of the end of the CDR3; the missing end is completed from the germline J gene. The rearrangement joins TRBV20-1 to TRBJ2-2, with D perhaps matching TRBD1 (5 bases). This CDR3 contains 14 residues. Per germline, CDR1 DFQATT and CDR2 SNEGSKA (reference sequence). Trimming stripped 2 bases from V and 3 bases from J, with 10 bases between. CDR3 DNA, as far as it was read: TGCAGTGCTAGAACCGACAGCGACACCGGGGAG. Its translation: CSARTDSDTGE. The whole CDR3 protein reads CSARTDSDTGELFF.

This clone was detected many times. Read data end 3 residues before the CDR3 end; the end is taken from the germline J gene. The chain couples TRBV20-1 to TRBJ2-3; 7 bases are shared with TRBD1. V shed 5 bases, J shed 4 bases, and the junction held 6 bases outside the gene matches. CDR3 length: 13 residues. CDR1 and CDR2 from the germline V gene are DFQATT and SNEGSKA (reference sequence). The CDR3 protein is CSAPRQGPDTQYF. CDR3 DNA (partial): TGCAGTGCTCCTAGACAGGGCCCAGATACG.

This clone was recorded many times. The read ends 3 residues shy of where the CDR3 ends; the end is completed using the germline J gene. This chain connects TRBV7-9 to TRBJ2-5; 8 bases map to TRBD2. Looked up from germline, CDR1 is SEHNR and CDR2 is FQNEAQ (reference sequence). J gave up 3 bases and V 3 bases, and 0 bases lay outside the gene matches. The CDR3 totals 13 residues. CDR3 sequence: CASSFSGEETQYF. The CDR3 DNA, read in part, is TGTGCCAGCAGCTTTAGCGGGGAAGAGACC.

This clone occurred many times. The read falls 3 residues short of the CDR3 end, and the missing part is taken from the germline J gene. This chain connects TRBV5-6 to TRBJ1-4, with TRBD1 matching over 8 bases. Germline lookup yields CDR1 SGHDT and CDR2 YYEEEE. This CDR3 has 14 amino acids. Germline trimming cut 5 bases from V and 6 bases from J; bases unmatched to any gene: 6. The CDR3 bases that were read are TGTGCCAGCAGTAGTACAGGGGGATATGAAAAA. Translated: CASSSTGGYEK. The CDR3 in its entirety is CASSSTGGYEKLFF.

This clone was detected many times. Here the CDR3 reads CASSRQGAFEETQYF. CDR3 DNA, as far as it was read: TGTGCCAGCAGCCGACAGGGGGCATTTGAAGAGACC. V is TRBV5-6 and J is TRBJ2-5; 10 positions agree with TRBD1. The CDR3 end falls 3 residues outside the read, so it is completed with the germline J gene. This CDR3 region has 15 residues. Germline V CDR1 and CDR2: SGHDT, YYEEEE. V dropped 4 bases and J dropped 3; count of bases not matched to a gene: 6.

This clone was picked up many times. The read ends 3 residues early relative to the CDR3; the germline J gene fills the gap. This chain links TRBV5-6 with TRBJ1-2; 8 nucleotides align to TRBD1. The CDR3 extends over 15 amino acids. V lost 4 bases to trimming and J lost 2 bases; unmatched junction nucleotides: 7. CDR1 SGHDT and CDR2 YYEEEE come from the germline V gene. CDR3 DNA, as far as it was read: TGTGCCAGCAGCCACGAAAACAGGGGGAACTATGGC. Its protein is CASSHENRGNYG. The whole CDR3 sequence is CASSHENRGNYGYTF.

There are many counts of this clone. Read coverage stops 3 residues before the CDR3 terminus; the germline J gene supplies the remainder. This rearrangement joins TRBV19 to TRBJ2-7, with D perhaps matching TRBD1 (6 bases). This CDR3 spans 14 amino acids. Germline V gene sequence: CDR1 LNHDA, CDR2 SQIVND (reference sequence). Trimming left V 9 bases short and J 5 bases short, with 20 bases between. Incomplete CDR3 DNA: TGTGCCAGCAAGATGACAGGTACGATCAACGAG. It encodes CASKMTGTINE. The complete CDR3 sequence is CASKMTGTINEQYF.

This clone occurred a few times. The sequence runs out 3 residues before the end of the CDR3; the remainder is reconstructed from the germline J gene. This chain links TRBV7-9 with TRBJ2-7; TRBD2 matches 15 bases. Germline V gene data show CDR1 as SEHNR and CDR2 as FQNEAQ (reference sequence). Trimming removed 5 bases from V and 6 bases from J; junction bases left unmatched: 5. The CDR3 length is 15 residues. The covered CDR3 bases are TGTGCCAGCAGCCCACCGGGACTAGCGGGAGGCGAG. Residues: CASSPPGLAGGE. The complete CDR3 reads CASSPPGLAGGEQYF.

This clone occurred many times. Read sequence stops 3 residues before the CDR3 end, and the germline J gene provides the missing end. The J gene is TRBJ2-3, the V gene TRBV11-2, with TRBD2 as a possible D gene (6 bases). Deletions cut 5 bases from V and 8 bases from J, with 14 bases between. Germline V gives CDR1 SGHAT, CDR2 FQNNGV. CDR3 length: 13 amino acids. CDR3 in amino acids: CASSPPSEATQYF. The covered CDR3 bases are TGTGCCAGCAGCCCCCCTAGCGAGGCTACG.

This clone was observed at least ten times. The missing CDR3 end, 3 residues past where the read stops, is filled in from the germline J gene. The chain employs TRBV7-9 and TRBJ1-1, with D tentatively TRBD1 (6 bases). Germline V CDR1 and CDR2: SEHNR, FQNEAQ (reference sequence). There are 12 residues in the CDR3. The V and J ends lost 4 bases and 6 bases respectively, with 9 bases between them. The CDR3 DNA, read in part, is TGTGCCAGCAGCTCAGGGGTGTCTGAA. Its translation: CASSSGVSE. The CDR3 as a whole reads CASSSGVSEAFF.

As regards this clone: The CDR3 extends 3 residues past the end of the read, so its final part is completed from the germline J gene. The genes are TRBV7-8 and TRBJ2-7, with 15 bases lining up with TRBD2. Germline trimming cut 5 bases from V and 5 bases from J; bases unmatched to any gene: 4. CDR1 and CDR2 (germline): SGHVS, FQNEAQ. This CDR3 is 15 amino acids long. CDR3 sequence reads: CASSLGLAGGNEQYF. CDR3 DNA, as far as it was read: TGTGCCAGCAGCCTGGGACTAGCGGGAGGAAACGAG.

This clone was found many times. The sequence runs out 3 residues before the end of the CDR3; the remainder is reconstructed from the germline J gene. This sequence joins TRBV20-1 and TRBJ2-6; 11 bases match TRBD1. Trimming removed 6 bases from V and 1 base from J; junction bases left unmatched: 14. The CDR3 runs 19 residues. The V gene's germline CDR1 is DFQATT and CDR2 SNEGSKA (reference sequence). The CDR3 sequence is CSAPTGTGGFWSGANVLTF. CDR3 DNA, as far as it was read: TGCAGTGCCCCAACCGGGACAGGGGGTTTTTGGTCTGGGGCCAACGTC.

This clone was seen many times. The read gets to within 3 residues of the CDR3 end, and the germline J gene fills in the rest. The rearrangement joins TRBV12-3 or TRBV12-4 to TRBJ2-2, with 7 bases lining up with TRBD2. With V trimmed by 7 bases and J by 2 bases, 1 base remained unmatched. This CDR3 has 13 amino acids. Partial CDR3 DNA: TGTGCCAGCACAGCGGGAAACACCGGGGAG. This codes for CASTAGNTGE. The whole CDR3 protein reads CASTAGNTGELFF.

This clone was seen ten or more times. The sequence runs out 3 residues before the end of the CDR3; the remainder is reconstructed from the germline J gene. This chain joins TRBV5-1 and TRBJ2-5, with 14 nucleotides matching TRBD2. The germline CDR1 and CDR2 sequences are SGHRS and YFSETQ. J lost 2 bases, V lost 4 bases, and 7 bases had no gene match. The CDR3 runs 17 residues. CDR3 amino acids: CASSPGLAGEIQETQYF. The part of the CDR3 DNA that was read is TGCGCCAGCAGCCCGGGACTAGCGGGAGAGATTCAAGAGACC.

This clone has a count of ten or more. The read gets to within 3 residues of the CDR3 end, and the germline J gene fills in the rest. The rearrangement links TRBV7-2 to TRBJ1-6; maybe TRBD1 (6 bases). The CDR3 consists of 14 residues. Germline V lookup: CDR1 SGHTA, CDR2 FQGNSA. V dropped 5 bases and J dropped 4 bases, with 9 bases sitting between them. The CDR3 protein is CASSQGLYNSPLHF. The sequenced part of the CDR3 DNA is TGTGCCAGCAGCCAGGGGCTATATAATTCACCC.